This T cell receptor (beta chain) came from a study of T cell repertoires in cytomegalovirus infection. On the study more broadly: Indications of both CMV infection and matching HLA type were provided by public TCR beta signatures.

This clonotype was found many times. What it binds is unknown. One entry per CDR3 protein results from TCRdb running MiXCR on the reads. The sample contains around 210,000 distinct CDR3 sequences, roughly 6.5% of which appear only once. General study points: There were carriers of CMV plus the relevant HLA, and cumulative public TCR beta family frequency identified them. The ex vivo response was dominated by HLA-C-restricted CMV-specific TCR beta clonotypes.

The CDR3 consists of 14 residues. V lost 4 bases to trimming and J lost 1 base, with 10 bases between them. Germline V gene lookup returns CDR1 SGHDN and CDR2 FVKESK. The sequencing sample was made of PBMCs. This TCR was sampled from a human donor in good health (CMV status not recorded). Some clones in this sample may be carry-over from other donors' samples. The V gene is TRBV14, the J gene TRBJ1-1, with D unclear. The CDR3 DNA sequence: TGTGCCAGCAGCCCCACCCATGGGAACACTGAAGCTTTCTTT. This gives the protein CASSPTHGNTEAFF. Complete variable domain (other parts from reference TRBV14 and TRBJ1-1): EAGVTQFPSHSVIEKGQTVTLRCDPISGHDNLYWYRRVMGKEIKFLLHFVKESKQDESGMPNNRFLAERTGGTYSTLKVQPAELEDSGVYFCASSPTHGNTEAFFGQGTRLTVV.